This TCR beta chain was sequenced for a study of CD8 T cells in Susac syndrome. General study results and limits: Susac-specific public clones numbered 15 to 20 in total CD8+ repertoires (and five in CD8+ TEMRA repertoires).

Of note for this clonotype: No antigen is known for it.

This CDR3 is 13 amino acids long. Germline V gene sequence: CDR1 SGHNT, CDR2 YYREEE (reference sequence). Trimming removed 1 base from V and 5 bases from J, with 9 bases in between. RNA, at roughly 0.45 to 1 ug, was reverse transcribed with random hexamers. In TCRdb, the immunoSEQ multiplex PCR reads were re-called with MiXCR into one record per CDR3 protein. The sample yields about 190,000 distinct CDR3 sequences, 95% seen once. The chain couples TRBV5-4 to TRBJ2-5; D uncertain. This clonotype originated in a human donor with Susac syndrome. Sequencing was done on a sample of CD8+ T cells from PBMCs. CDR3 nucleotide sequence: TGTGCCAGCAGCTTGAACCAGGTGGAGACCCAGTACTTC. Protein: CASSLNQVETQYF.